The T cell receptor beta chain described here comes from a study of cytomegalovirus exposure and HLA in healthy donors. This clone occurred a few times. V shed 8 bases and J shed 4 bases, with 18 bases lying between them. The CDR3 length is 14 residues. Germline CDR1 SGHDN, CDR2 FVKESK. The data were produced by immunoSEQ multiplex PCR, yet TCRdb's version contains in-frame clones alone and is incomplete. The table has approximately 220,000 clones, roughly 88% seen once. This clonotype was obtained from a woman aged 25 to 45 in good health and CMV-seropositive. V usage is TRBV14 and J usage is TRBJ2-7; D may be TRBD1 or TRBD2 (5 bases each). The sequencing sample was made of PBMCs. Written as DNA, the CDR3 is TGTGCCAGCTCTATAACGGGACGGTCGTACGAGCAGTACTTC. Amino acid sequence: CASSITGRSYEQYF.